These 29 T cell receptor beta chains were all obtained from the same sample, sequenced in a study of OX40 agonist ivuxolimab in advanced cancers. Produced via immunoSEQ multiplex PCR; TCRdb's table is partial and in-frame only. Among approximately 100,000 clones listed, less than 95% were seen once. Specimen: CD4+ or CD8+ T cells sorted from blood, collected in a trial of the OX40 agonist ivuxolimab. The receptors were gathered from an adult with an advanced solid tumor such as melanoma, head and neck, liver or kidney cancer.

The chain is built from TRBV23-1 and TRBJ2-7; no clear D gene. TRBV23-1 belongs to the ORF category, with a function that is uncertain. This CDR3 region has 12 residues. V lost 2 bases to trimming and J lost 2 bases, with 4 bases between them. The CDR3 spells CASSQPPYEQYF. Here the CDR3 DNA reads TGCGCCAGCAGTCAACCCCCCTACGAGCAGTACTTC.

This chain joins TRBV6-1 and TRBJ1-1; D perhaps matches TRBD1 (6 bases). V lost 7 bases, J lost 2 bases, and 11 bases lay in between. Germline V CDR1 and CDR2: MNHNS, SASEGT. The length of the CDR3 is 13 residues. CDR3 bases: TGTGCCAGCACGAGGACAGCCAACACTGAAGCTTTCTTT. Encoded protein: CASTRTANTEAFF.

The CDR3: CASSPGTGIYGYTF. CDR3 nucleotide sequence: TGTGCCAGCTCACCAGGGACAGGGATCTATGGCTACACCTTC. The rearrangement joins TRBV18 to TRBJ1-2, with 9 bases lining up with TRBD1. V dropped 2 bases and J dropped 4; count of bases not matched to a gene: 2. This CDR3 spans 14 amino acids. Per germline, CDR1 KGHSH and CDR2 LQKENI.

The chain carries TRBV28 and TRBJ2-7; 7 nucleotides line up with TRBD1. The CDR3 loop spans 15 amino acids. The V and J ends lost 5 bases and 5 bases, in that order; junction bases with no gene match: 12. Germline CDR1 MDHEN, CDR2 SYDVKM. The CDR3 loop is CASSLETGYAHEQYF. DNA of the CDR3: TGTGCCAGCAGTCTCGAGACAGGGTATGCCCACGAGCAGTACTTC.

J is TRBJ1-4 and V is TRBV7-9; TRBD1 agrees at 8 bases. V dropped 5 bases and J dropped 0; count of bases not matched to a gene: 8. The CDR3 consists of 17 residues. The V gene's germline CDR1 is SEHNR and CDR2 FQNEAQ (reference sequence). This chain's CDR3 is CASSPGTGGATNEKLFF. CDR3 in DNA: TGTGCCAGCAGCCCCGGGACAGGAGGCGCAACTAATGAAAAACTGTTTTTT. Supplemented by reference TRBV7-9 and TRBJ1-4, the full variable domain reads DTGVSQNPRHKITKRGQNVTFRCDPISEHNRLYWYRQTLGQGPEFLTYFQNEAQLEKSRLLSDRFSAERPKGSFSTLEIQRTEQGDSAMYLCASSPGTGGATNEKLFFGSGTQLSVL.

This rearrangement joins TRBV11-2 to TRBJ2-3; 10 bases align to TRBD2. V dropped 2 bases and J dropped 4; count of bases not matched to a gene: 9. The length of the CDR3 is 17 residues. Germline-derived CDR1 and CDR2 are SGHAT and FQNNGV. As DNA, the CDR3 is TGTGCCAGCAGCTTAACCCTTAGCGGGAGGAGGGCAGATACGCAGTATTTT. Translation gives CASSLTLSGRRADTQYF.

This clone was observed a few times. The chain recombines TRBV6-5 with TRBJ2-5, with 9 bases aligning to TRBD2. The V gene end was trimmed by 4 bases and the J gene end by 8 bases; junction bases not matched to a gene: 5. The germline gives CDR1 MNHEY, CDR2 SVGAGI. The CDR3 runs 13 residues. The CDR3 spells CASSSSGEETQYF. CDR3 in DNA: TGTGCCAGCAGTTCTAGCGGGGAGGAAACCCAGTACTTC.

Notes on this clone: Relative to the germline gene, one junction end is altered; a read error may explain this. The chain couples TRBV7-7 to TRBJ2-2; 11 nucleotides agree with TRBD2. This CDR3 is built from 16 residues. CDR1 SSHAT and CDR2 FNYEAQ come from the germline V gene (reference sequence). The CDR3 bases are TGTGCTAGCAGCGCTCTAGCGGGAGGCCGGGTCGGGGAGCTGTTTTTT. This codes for CASSALAGGRVGELFF.

This clone was counted only a few times. The J gene is TRBJ2-1, the V gene TRBV7-9, with 7 bases aligning to TRBD2. The ends lost 2 bases at V and 0 bases at J; junction bases unmatched: 4. Germline loops: CDR1 SEHNR, CDR2 FQNEAQ (reference sequence). The CDR3 contains 16 residues. The CDR3 bases are TGTGCCAGCAGCTTACTAGGCGGGAGCTCCTACAATGAGCAGTTCTTC. This gives the protein CASSLLGGSSYNEQFF.

This chain joins TRBV4-2 and TRBJ1-1, with 7 bases matching TRBD1. This CDR3 has 13 amino acids. The germline gives CDR1 LGHNA, CDR2 YNFKEQ. Trimming cost V 4 bases and J 4 bases; bases outside gene matches: 3. CDR3 bases: TGTGCCAGCAGCCGAGCAGGGGGCACTGAAGCTTTCTTT. Translating gives CASSRAGGTEAFF.

This chain joins TRBV6-5 and TRBJ2-2; no firm D call. V was pared by 4 bases and J by 0 bases, with 9 bases between. Germline loops: CDR1 MNHEY, CDR2 SVGAGI. This CDR3 comprises 15 residues. CDR3 DNA sequence: TGTGCCAGCAGTTCGACACGTCCGAACACCGGGGAGCTGTTTTTT. This encodes CASSSTRPNTGELFF.

This rearrangement joins TRBV6-6 to TRBJ2-2; D not certain. The V end lost 5 bases, the J end lost 6 bases, and 16 bases lay between the germline ends. Germline CDR1 MNHNY, CDR2 SVGAGI (reference sequence). The CDR3 loop spans 15 amino acids. CDR3 protein: CASSQTDTAAGELFF. The CDR3 DNA reads TGTGCCAGCAGTCAAACAGACACAGCAGCCGGGGAGCTGTTTTTT.

Written as DNA, the CDR3 is TGCGCCAGCAGCTTGGGGTTAACAGGGACGGGTGGCTACACCTTC. This sequence encodes CASSLGLTGTGGYTF. The V gene is TRBV5-1, the J gene TRBJ1-2; D may be TRBD1 (6 bases). Germline V CDR1 and CDR2: SGHRS, YFSETQ. Deletions cut 0 bases from V and 7 bases from J, with 16 bases between. There are 15 residues in the CDR3.

The gene calls are TRBV6-4 and TRBJ2-1; TRBD2 aligns across 14 bases. CDR1 and CDR2 from the germline V gene are MRHNA and SNTAGT. The CDR3 sequence is 15 residues long. V was clipped by 1 base and J by 8 bases; unmatched bases: 1. The CDR3 here is CASSDWTSGRYEQFF. The CDR3 DNA reads as TGTGCCAGCAGTGACTGGACTAGCGGGAGGTATGAGCAGTTCTTC.

The table lists this clone with a count of one. V gene TRBV7-2 combines with J gene TRBJ2-7; TRBD1 or TRBD2 may be the D gene (5 bases each). Germline CDR1 SGHTA, CDR2 FQGNSA. The CDR3 extends over 13 amino acids. Trimming cost V 3 bases and J 4 bases, with 10 bases left between them. The DNA for the CDR3 is TGTGCCAGCAGCTTTGGGACGGATTACGAGCAGTACTTC. The encoded protein is CASSFGTDYEQYF. The full variable domain, rest sourced from reference TRBV7-2 and TRBJ2-7, is GAGVSQSPSNKVTEKGKDVELRCDPISGHTALYWYRQSLGQGLEFLIYFQGNSAPDKSGLPSDRFSAERTGGSVSTLTIQRTQQEDSAVYLCASSFGTDYEQYFGPGTRLTVT.

CDR3 sequence reads: CASSLAAVGDTQYF. The CDR3 bases are TGTGCCAGCAGCTTAGCTGCGGTGGGAGATACGCAGTATTTT. The gene calls are TRBV7-2 and TRBJ2-3; D not resolved. The CDR3 is 14 amino acids. Trimming cost V 0 bases and J 5 bases, with 9 bases left between them. CDR1 and CDR2 from the germline V gene are SGHTA and FQGNSA.

This sequence joins TRBV19 and TRBJ2-7, with 8 nucleotides matching TRBD2. The CDR3 has 14 amino acids. The V segment lost 9 bases and the J segment 1 base; nucleotides outside the gene matches: 8. CDR1 and CDR2 (germline): LNHDA, SQIVND (reference sequence). DNA for the CDR3: TGTGCCAGCGGGGGGGCTAGCGGGTCCTACGAGCAGTACTTC. Translation gives CASGGASGSYEQYF.

The V and J genes are TRBV5-5 and TRBJ2-7, with a possible D match to TRBD2 (6 bases). This CDR3 spans 16 amino acids. Trimming removed 4 bases at V and 2 bases at J, with 19 bases between. Germline CDR1 SGHKS, CDR2 YYEKEE (reference sequence). CDR3 amino acids: CASSLGPASEAYEQYF. The CDR3 DNA is TGTGCCAGCAGCCTTGGTCCGGCTAGCGAGGCCTACGAGCAGTACTTC.

V usage is TRBV7-2 and J usage is TRBJ1-4, with 10 bases aligning to TRBD1. This CDR3 is built from 17 residues. Germline V gene lookup returns CDR1 SGHTA and CDR2 FQGNSA. V was pared by 0 bases and J by 7 bases, with 8 bases of the junction left unmatched. CDR3 loop: CASSLARPGQGSEKLFF. CDR3 in DNA: TGTGCCAGCAGCTTAGCGAGGCCGGGACAGGGGAGTGAAAAACTGTTTTTT.

The V and J genes are TRBV28 and TRBJ2-2; 14 positions match TRBD2. CDR1 MDHEN and CDR2 SYDVKM come from the germline V gene. V trimming: 5 bases; J trimming: 7 bases; junction bases outside the gene matches: 9. CDR3 length equals 17 residues. CDR3 region: CASSPGGLAGAGGELFF. Written as DNA, the CDR3 is TGTGCCAGCAGTCCCGGGGGACTAGCGGGAGCCGGCGGGGAGCTGTTTTTT.

The rearrangement uses TRBV7-9 and TRBJ1-2; D is unclear. V lost 2 bases to trimming and J lost 6 bases, with 10 bases between them. The germline CDR1 and CDR2 sequences are SEHNR and FQNEAQ (reference sequence). The CDR3 covers 13 residues. This chain's CDR3 is CASSLIGFDGYTF. In DNA form, the CDR3 reads TGTGCCAGCAGCTTAATAGGGTTTGATGGCTACACCTTC.

This clone came up once. CDR3 amino acids: CASSLAEGQRFF. As DNA, the CDR3 is TGTGCCAGCAGCTTAGCGGAGGGGCAGCGGTTCTTC. The chain recombines TRBV7-2 with TRBJ2-1; tentatively, D is TRBD2 (6 bases). Per the germline V gene, CDR1 is SGHTA and CDR2 is FQGNSA. Deletions cut 0 bases from V and 15 bases from J, with 12 bases between. The CDR3 loop spans 12 amino acids.

The V and J genes are TRBV11-3 and TRBJ2-3, with a weak D call TRBD2 (6 bases). Germline assignment: CDR1 SGHNT and CDR2 YENEEA. CDR3 length: 14 amino acids. With 0 bases removed from V and 3 bases from J, the gap between germline ends came to 7 bases. CDR3 in amino acids: CASSLDLATDTQYF. For the CDR3, the DNA is TGTGCCAGCAGCTTAGACCTAGCGACAGATACGCAGTATTTT.

The genes are TRBV4-2 and TRBJ2-7, with D perhaps matching TRBD1 (6 bases). With 0 bases removed from V and 4 bases from J, the gap between germline ends came to 16 bases. The CDR3 has 16 amino acids. CDR1 and CDR2 from the germline V gene are LGHNA and YNFKEQ. CDR3: CASSQDNTGIVYEQYF. Here the CDR3 DNA reads TGTGCCAGCAGCCAAGATAACACAGGGATTGTGTACGAGCAGTACTTC.

The V gene is TRBV6-5, the J gene TRBJ2-7, with a possible D match to TRBD2 (6 bases). The CDR3 loop spans 14 amino acids. Between the trimmed V and J ends, which lost 7 bases and 0 bases, there was a span of 13 bases. Germline V gene lookup returns CDR1 MNHEY and CDR2 SVGAGI. CDR3: CASKWTTSSYEQYF. As DNA, the CDR3 is TGTGCCAGCAAGTGGACTACGAGCTCCTACGAGCAGTACTTC.

This rearrangement joins TRBV18 to TRBJ2-2; either TRBD1 or TRBD2 may supply D (5 bases each). Deletions cut 3 bases from V and 0 bases from J, with 17 bases between. Germline values: CDR1 KGHSH, CDR2 LQKENI. The CDR3 has 18 residues. This CDR3 is CASSPSKGPFANTGELFF. The CDR3 region has the DNA TGTGCCAGCTCACCGTCAAAGGGACCGTTCGCGAACACCGGGGAGCTGTTTTTT. The variable domain in full, completed from reference TRBV18 and TRBJ2-2, reads NAGVMQNPRHLVRRRGQEARLRCSPMKGHSHVYWYRQLPEEGLKFMVYLQKENIIDESGMPKERFSAEFPKEGPSILRIQQVVRGDSAAYFCASSPSKGPFANTGELFFGEGSRLTVL.

The chain links TRBV19 to TRBJ2-5; 8 bases are a match to TRBD2. The CDR3 is made up of 13 amino acids. Germline V gene lookup returns CDR1 LNHDA and CDR2 SQIVND (reference sequence). The ends lost 8 bases at V and 2 bases at J; junction bases unmatched: 4. The chain's CDR3 is CASRTSGQETQYF. The CDR3 region has the DNA TGTGCCAGTCGAACTAGCGGTCAAGAGACCCAGTACTTC.

This chain joins TRBV28 and TRBJ2-7, with D perhaps matching TRBD2 (6 bases). The CDR3 is made up of 14 amino acids. Germline CDR1 MDHEN, CDR2 SYDVKM. V lost 3 bases, J lost 7 bases, and 16 bases lay in between. The CDR3 region is CASSFLTSGTEQYF. The CDR3 bases are TGTGCCAGCAGTTTTCTAACATCAGGGACTGAGCAGTACTTC.

The chain recombines TRBV11-3 with TRBJ2-7; 9 bases are shared with TRBD1. This CDR3 region has 17 residues. Germline V lookup: CDR1 SGHNT, CDR2 YENEEA. V was pared by 0 bases and J by 2 bases, with 8 bases of the junction left unmatched. The chain's CDR3 is CASSLDSWTGDPYEQYF. The CDR3 DNA sequence: TGTGCCAGCAGCTTAGATAGCTGGACAGGGGACCCCTACGAGCAGTACTTC.